These T cell receptor beta chains were read from a single sample in a study of blood T cell repertoires in COVID-19. Sequencing was performed with immunoSEQ multiplex PCR; in TCRdb, only in-frame clones are kept and a portion is missing. The sample lists around 81,000 clones, 88% occurring once. Source material: peripheral blood. Receptor source: an elderly woman with acute or convalescent COVID-19. CDR3s include the opening cysteine and the closing phenylalanine or tryptophan. Each record gives: CDR3 DNA, CDR3 protein, clone size, CDR3 length, J gene, V gene, D gene. The D gene is left open where the match is weak. Not all rows give a size; the values are once, few, many and, for expanded clones, a class.

TGCGCCAGCAGCTTGGACGGCACCGGGGAGCTGTTTTTT | CASSLDGTGELFF | - | 13 | TRBJ2-2 | TRBV5-1 | -
TGTGCCAGCAGCGGAGGGAAAAACACTGAAGCTTTCTTT | CASSGGKNTEAFF | - | 13 | TRBJ1-1 | TRBV5-4 | -
TGTGCCAGCTCTGCTCTCGGGGTAGAGACCCAGTACTTC | CASSALGVETQYF | - | 13 | TRBJ2-5 | TRBV18 | -
TGTGCCAGCAGCCCATCTATTGCTTCTGAAGCTTTCTTT | CASSPSIASEAFF | - | 13 | TRBJ1-1 | TRBV6-5 | -
TGTGCCAGCAGCTCAGTGGGGGCTCATGAGCAGTTCTTC | CASSSVGAHEQFF | - | 13 | TRBJ2-1 | TRBV5-4 | -
TGTGCCACCAGCAGAGATCTGACTAGCAGCACAGATACGCAGTATTTT | CATSRDLTSSTDTQYF | - | 16 | TRBJ2-3 | TRBV15 | TRBD2
TGTGCCAGCAGTTTAGGGGACAGGGAGAACACTGAAGCTTTCTTT | CASSLGDRENTEAFF | - | 15 | TRBJ1-1 | TRBV5-6 | TRBD1
TGTGCCAGCAGCGTCTCAGCGGGGACCTCCTACAATGAGCAGTTCTTC | CASSVSAGTSYNEQFF | - | 16 | TRBJ2-1 | TRBV9 | TRBD2
TGCAGTGCTAGTCGCGGGGGGGCCGGAGAGACCCAGTACTTC | CSASRGGAGETQYF | - | 14 | TRBJ2-5 | TRBV20-1 | TRBD2
TGTGCCGGCAGACAGGGGAGCAATCAGCCCCAGCATTTT | CAGRQGSNQPQHF | - | 13 | TRBJ1-5 | TRBV2 | TRBD1
TGTGCCTGGAGTGAACCGGCGGGGGATGGCTACACCTTC | CAWSEPAGDGYTF | once | 13 | TRBJ1-2 | TRBV30 | -
TGCGCCAGCAGCGCGGGTCCAAGGTTGGAGACCCAGTACTTC | CASSAGPRLETQYF | - | 14 | TRBJ2-5 | TRBV5-1 | -
TGTGCCAGCAGCGCCCGACTAGTGGGGGATACGCAGTATTTT | CASSARLVGDTQYF | - | 14 | TRBJ2-3 | TRBV7-2 | -
TGTGCCAGCAGCACCGGGGACAGGGCCTACGAGCAGTACTTC | CASSTGDRAYEQYF | - | 14 | TRBJ2-7 | TRBV6-5 | TRBD1
TGTGCCAGCAGCTTAATATACAACAATGAGCAGTTCTTC | CASSLIYNNEQFF | - | 13 | TRBJ2-1 | TRBV7-2 | -
TGTGCCAGCAGTTTACCGCAGGCCGCGCGTCAGTTCTTC | CASSLPQAARQFF | - | 13 | TRBJ2-1 | TRBV12-3/TRBV12-4 | -
TGTGCCAGCAGCTTAATACGGGAGAGCCACAATGAGCAGTTCTTC | CASSLIRESHNEQFF | - | 15 | TRBJ2-1 | TRBV7-3 | -
TGCGCCAGCAGCCAGAGGGAGACAGGGAATGGTGGCTACACCTTC | CASSQRETGNGGYTF | - | 15 | TRBJ1-2 | TRBV4-1 | TRBD1
TGTGCCAGCAGTCCTAGGCGAGATAAAGAGACCCAGTACTTC | CASSPRRDKETQYF | - | 14 | TRBJ2-5 | TRBV27 | -
TGTGCCATCAGTGAGTCATCCCAGAACTACAATGAGCAGTTCTTC | CAISESSQNYNEQFF | once | 15 | TRBJ2-1 | TRBV10-3 | -
TGTGCCAGCAGTGAATCGGGAGGACAGAGGAACACTGAAGCTTTCTTT | CASSESGGQRNTEAFF | - | 16 | TRBJ1-1 | TRBV25-1 | -
TGTGCCAGCAGTTTAAGTCAGTATTACGAGCAGTACTTC | CASSLSQYYEQYF | - | 13 | TRBJ2-7 | TRBV27 | -
TGCGCCAGCAGCCTTGATGTGGGGGACTACTATGGCTACACCTTC | CASSLDVGDYYGYTF | - | 15 | TRBJ1-2 | TRBV5-1 | -
TGTGCCAGTAGTATGACGGGACAGGAGGAGTTCTTC | CASSMTGQEEFF | once | 12 | TRBJ2-1 | TRBV19 | TRBD1
TGCGCCAGCAGCTCAAACACTCGGACAGGGGTCTCCGAGCAGTACTTC | CASSSNTRTGVSEQYF | - | 16 | TRBJ2-7 | TRBV5-1 | TRBD1
TGTGCCAGTAGTGAGGGCAGGGGGAACACCGGGGAGCTGTTTTTT | CASSEGRGNTGELFF | - | 15 | TRBJ2-2 | TRBV19 | -
TGCAGTGCTCTACTAGCGGCCGAGCAGTACTTC | CSALLAAEQYF | - | 11 | TRBJ2-7 | TRBV20-1 | TRBD2
TGCGCCAGCAGCCCGGGATCGGTCGGGGCCGGGGAGCTGTTTTTT | CASSPGSVGAGELFF | - | 15 | TRBJ2-2 | TRBV5-1 | -
TGTGCCAGCAGCGACCCAGGGGGACGGCCGAGCTCCTACAATGAGCAGTTCTTC | CASSDPGGRPSSYNEQFF | - | 18 | TRBJ2-1 | TRBV9 | TRBD1
TGTGCTAGTGGTGACGGACTAGCGGGAGATGATACGCAGTATTTT | CASGDGLAGDDTQYF | - | 15 | TRBJ2-3 | TRBV12-5 | TRBD2
TGTGCCAGCAGTGAGACAGGGTTCACAGATACGCAGTATTTT | CASSETGFTDTQYF | - | 14 | TRBJ2-3 | TRBV25-1 | TRBD1
TGTGCCAGCAGCTTAGCCCGACTAGAGTCGGTTCCCTATCTAGCCAAAAACATTCAGTACTTC | CASSLARLESVPYLAKNIQYF | - | 21 | TRBJ2-4 | TRBV7-2 | -
TGCGCCAGCAGCCAAGATTTCCCCCTCCGAGGTAGTCTCACCTTC | CASSQDFPLRGSLTF | - | 15 | TRBJ1-2 | TRBV4-3 | -
TGTGCCAGCAGTTACCGGACAGGGGCCTCCTACGAGCAGTACTTC | CASSYRTGASYEQYF | - | 15 | TRBJ2-7 | TRBV6-2/TRBV6-3 | TRBD1
TGTGCCAGCAGCTTGGCCGGCAGGGTGTCCTATAATTCACCCCTCCACTTT | CASSLAGRVSYNSPLHF | few | 17 | TRBJ1-6 | TRBV5-6 | -
TGTGCCAGCAGCTTAGATCGGAGGGTTCCAGATACGCAGTATTTT | CASSLDRRVPDTQYF | - | 15 | TRBJ2-3 | TRBV7-6 | -
TGTGCCAGCAGCTCGGACAGATCTGGGGCCAACGTCCTGACTTTC | CASSSDRSGANVLTF | once | 15 | TRBJ2-6 | TRBV7-2 | -
TGTGCCAGCAGCTTAGTTGGCAGGGCGAGCTCTGGAAACACCATATATTTT | CASSLVGRASSGNTIYF | - | 17 | TRBJ1-3 | TRBV7-9 | -
TGTGCCAGCAGTCCCGGACAGTTCTACGAGCAGTACTTC | CASSPGQFYEQYF | - | 13 | TRBJ2-7 | TRBV7-9 | -
TGTGCCAGCAGTGACCAGGGGGCAACTAATGAAAAACTGTTTTTT | CASSDQGATNEKLFF | once | 15 | TRBJ1-4 | TRBV27 | TRBD1
TGTGCCAGCAGCTTAATAGCGGGAACCACAGATACGCAGTATTTT | CASSLIAGTTDTQYF | - | 15 | TRBJ2-3 | TRBV7-9 | TRBD2
TGTGCCAGCAGCCGGCAAGGACTAGCGGGGCCCAATGAGCAGTTCTTC | CASSRQGLAGPNEQFF | - | 16 | TRBJ2-1 | TRBV7-2 | TRBD2
TGTGCCAGCAGTCAAAACCCTAGGGACAGGGATCACTATGGCTACACCTTC | CASSQNPRDRDHYGYTF | - | 17 | TRBJ1-2 | TRBV25-1 | TRBD1
TGTGCCAGCACCGGGGCGGGGACAGGGTTCTCCTACGAGCAGTACTTC | CASTGAGTGFSYEQYF | - | 16 | TRBJ2-7 | TRBV5-6 | TRBD1
TGCGCCAGCATCCGTGGGACAGGGGGCGCTGAGACCCAGTACTTC | CASIRGTGGAETQYF | - | 15 | TRBJ2-5 | TRBV5-1 | TRBD1
TGTGCCAGCAGCCCCGGACAGGGGGCGTCCGGGGAGCTGTTTTTT | CASSPGQGASGELFF | - | 15 | TRBJ2-2 | TRBV2 | TRBD1
TGTGCCAGCAGTTACTCGACAGTTTACAATGAGCAGTTCTTC | CASSYSTVYNEQFF | - | 14 | TRBJ2-1 | TRBV6-5 | -
TGTGCCAGCATTCGACAGGGAGTCACTGAAGCTTTCTTT | CASIRQGVTEAFF | - | 13 | TRBJ1-1 | TRBV2 | TRBD1